Presented here are 3 T cell receptor beta chains from one specimen sequenced in a study of blood T cell repertoires in COVID-19 (dated by TCRdb to the early 2020s). Library preparation used the immunoSEQ multiplex PCR assay. The clones in this table, taken by TCRdb from immuneACCESS, are in-frame only. Not every clone is retained; where verified, under half of the shortfall comes from an unresolved V gene, and the cause of the rest is unknown. Counted in this sample were roughly 80,000 clones; 83% of them appeared once. The top ten clones comprise approximately 28% of the sample. The material sequenced was peripheral blood. Receptors were obtained from an elderly woman with acute or convalescent COVID-19.

This chain uses TRBV6-1 with TRBJ2-5; a weak D match, TRBD2 (6 bases). The CDR3 is made up of 15 amino acids. Between the trimmed V and J ends, which lost 2 bases and 4 bases, there was a span of 14 bases. Germline CDR1 MNHNS, CDR2 SASEGT. The CDR3 region has the DNA TGTGCCAGCAGTGAAATGGTTAGGGGAGGAGAGACCCAGTACTTC. It codes for CASSEMVRGGETQYF.

The rearrangement joins TRBV24-1 to TRBJ2-1; D unclear. The CDR3 extends over 14 amino acids. Trimming pared 6 bases from V and 0 bases from J, leaving 8 bases between. CDR1 is KGHDR and CDR2 is SFDVKD in the germline V gene. The DNA for the CDR3 is TGTGCCACCAGTCAGGCCGACTCCTACAATGAGCAGTTCTTC. Translating gives CATSQADSYNEQFF.

The chain links TRBV5-5 to TRBJ2-5; 8 bases fit TRBD2. The CDR3 loop spans 16 amino acids. J lost 0 bases, V lost 3 bases, and 7 bases had no gene match. CDR1 and CDR2 (germline): SGHKS, YYEKEE (reference sequence). The CDR3, as DNA: TGTGCCAGCAGCTCCCGACTAGCGATGTACCAAGAGACCCAGTACTTC. It encodes CASSSRLAMYQETQYF.